This T cell receptor (beta chain) stems from a study of T-cell memory formation after mild COVID-19. Germline V lookup: CDR1 KGHSH, CDR2 LQKENI. There are 18 residues in the CDR3. V gave up 3 bases and J gave up 5 bases, with 25 bases separating them. MiXCR, run by TCRdb on the 5' RACE reads, gives a single entry per CDR3 protein. The sample yields 450,000 or so distinct CDR3 sequences, approximately 23% seen once. This clonotype was seen a few times. V usage is TRBV18 and J usage is TRBJ1-2; TRBD1 might be the D (6 bases). The receptor comes from an adult woman who had mild COVID-19 (a few samples of this study predate the infection). Cell type and time point are not known. Sequencing was performed on PBMCs or a T cell subset sorted from them (not recorded which). CDR3 sequence reads: CASSPVTGKTQNPYGYTF. The DNA for the CDR3 is TGTGCCAGCTCACCGGTGACAGGAAAAACCCAAAACCCGTATGGCTACACCTTC.